The 8 T cell receptor beta chains listed next were all sequenced from one sample in a study of T cells in Graves' hyperthyroidism and ophthalmopathy (dated by TCRdb to the late 2010s). To prepare the library, multiplex PCR was applied. Sequencing instrument: Illumina HiSeq 2000. The TCR beta CDR3 regions were amplified from RNA transcripts. The first round of RT-PCR for the TCR CDR3 was performed with the HTBI primer set and the Qiagen OneStep RT-PCR kit. In TCRdb, the public reads were trimmed at Q25 with fastp and aligned with MiXCR, with productive beta chains retained. Each entry merges the rows of one CDR3 protein and shows their most common DNA and genes. The sample table shows around 300,000 distinct CDR3 sequences, and less than 30% are seen once. Of the sample, about 30% is held by the ten largest clones. The sample was blood. All receptors derive from a man aged 40-55 years with Graves' hyperthyroidism that later progressed to Graves' ophthalmopathy.

This clonotype came up a few times. V usage is TRBV20-1 and J usage is TRBJ2-5; D may be TRBD1 or TRBD2 (5 bases each). The CDR3 runs 21 residues. Germline values: CDR1 DFQATT, CDR2 SNEGSKA (reference sequence). The V end was cut by 3 bases, the J end by 0 bases, with 32 bases between. In DNA, the CDR3 is TGCAGTGCTAGTCTTAACAAACGGAGTCGGGGCGAGATGGTATACCAAGAGACCCAGTACTTC. Amino acids: CSASLNKRSRGEMVYQETQYF.

This clonotype occurred a few times. The V gene is TRBV4-2, the J gene TRBJ2-5; 11 bases align to TRBD2. This CDR3 contains 18 residues. The germline gives CDR1 LGHNA, CDR2 YNFKEQ. The ends lost 0 bases at V and 5 bases at J; junction bases unmatched: 11. This CDR3 is CASSQDASLAGVRETQYF. DNA of the CDR3: TGTGCCAGCAGCCAAGATGCTTCACTAGCGGGAGTACGGGAGACCCAGTACTTC.

This clonotype showed up many times. The chain employs TRBV6-2 or TRBV6-3 and TRBJ2-7; D possibly uses TRBD1 or TRBD2 (6 bases each). This CDR3 comprises 14 residues. The V gene lost 6 bases and the J gene lost 2 bases, with 14 bases spanning the gap. Germline V lookup: CDR1 MNHEY, CDR2 SVGEGT. CDR3 nucleotide sequence: TGTGCCAGCAGCAGGGGACTTCTAGCCTACGAGCAGTACTTC. This gives the protein CASSRGLLAYEQYF.

V usage is TRBV6-1 and J usage is TRBJ2-7; D is ambiguous. V dropped 5 bases and J dropped 8 bases, with 25 bases sitting between them. Germline V gene sequence: CDR1 MNHNS, CDR2 SASEGT. This CDR3 contains 16 residues. This CDR3 is CASSTRPDVFDTKQYF. The CDR3, as DNA: TGTGCCAGCAGTACCCGTCCTGACGTATTTGACACGAAGCAGTACTTC.

This clonotype was picked up many times. This chain joins TRBV27 and TRBJ2-2; D is uncertain. V shed 3 bases and J shed 3 bases, with 11 bases lying between them. Germline CDR1 is MNHEY and CDR2 is SMNVEV (reference sequence). This CDR3 contains 15 residues. CDR3 amino acids: CASSLLGRDTGELFF. CDR3 bases: TGTGCCAGCAGTTTGCTCGGACGTGACACCGGGGAGCTGTTTTTT.

The chain employs TRBV12-3 or TRBV12-4 and TRBJ2-2; D gene unclear. The CDR3 is made up of 15 amino acids. The V end lost 6 bases, the J end lost 5 bases, and 16 bases lay between the germline ends. In nucleotides, the CDR3 is TGTGCCAGCAGCCCCCGGACCCCCGGGACCGGGGAGCTGTTTTTT. Its translation: CASSPRTPGTGELFF.

V gene TRBV30 combines with J gene TRBJ2-2; 10 bases match TRBD2. V lost 1 base, J lost 4 bases, and 3 bases stayed unmatched. Germline lookup yields CDR1 GTSNPN and CDR2 SVGIG (reference sequence). CDR3 size: 15 residues. The chain's CDR3 is CAWSAGLATTGELFF. The CDR3 nucleotides read TGTGCCTGGAGTGCGGGACTAGCGACCACCGGGGAGCTGTTTTTT.

This clonotype came up a few times. The conserved phenylalanine or tryptophan is not found at the CDR3 terminus, so this likely reflects a read error. The chain has TRBV20-1 and TRBJ1-1; possible D gene TRBD1, 5 bases. V shed 6 bases and J shed 4 bases, with 15 bases lying between them. This CDR3 has 13 amino acids. From germline, CDR1 is DFQATT and CDR2 SNEGSKA (reference sequence). The CDR3 sequence: CSARGGGSTEAFL. For the CDR3, the DNA is TGCAGTGCCCGTGGCGGGGGAAGCACTGAAGCTTTCCTT.